The following is a T cell receptor (beta chain) sequence with its context. Its target is not known. This sample stems from a study of cytomegalovirus exposure and HLA in healthy donors. Regarding the study as a whole: In vitro confirmation showed three CMV-associated chains to be CMV antigen specific. Reports credit the classifier with highly specific, highly sensitive diagnosis of cytomegalovirus status. Whilst most TCR sequences proved rare, a subset of public TCRs occurred across many donors.

This CDR3 is built from 15 residues. CDR1 is MNHEY and CDR2 is SMNVEV in the germline V gene (reference sequence). Trimming removed 2 bases from V and 7 bases from J; junction bases left unmatched: 5. Profiling relied on immunoSEQ multiplex PCR, and the TCRdb table lists in-frame clones only, not all of them. Among approximately 100,000 clones, about 87% were seen once, and the ten largest hold 1.5% to 2%. Source material: PBMCs. This chain links TRBV27 with TRBJ2-1, with 10 bases identical to TRBD2. This TCR was sampled from a woman between 18 and 29 years old in good health and CMV-seropositive. The CDR3 region is CASSLSSGGANEQFF. CDR3 sequence (DNA): TGTGCCAGCAGTTTAAGCAGCGGGGGGGCGAATGAGCAGTTCTTC.